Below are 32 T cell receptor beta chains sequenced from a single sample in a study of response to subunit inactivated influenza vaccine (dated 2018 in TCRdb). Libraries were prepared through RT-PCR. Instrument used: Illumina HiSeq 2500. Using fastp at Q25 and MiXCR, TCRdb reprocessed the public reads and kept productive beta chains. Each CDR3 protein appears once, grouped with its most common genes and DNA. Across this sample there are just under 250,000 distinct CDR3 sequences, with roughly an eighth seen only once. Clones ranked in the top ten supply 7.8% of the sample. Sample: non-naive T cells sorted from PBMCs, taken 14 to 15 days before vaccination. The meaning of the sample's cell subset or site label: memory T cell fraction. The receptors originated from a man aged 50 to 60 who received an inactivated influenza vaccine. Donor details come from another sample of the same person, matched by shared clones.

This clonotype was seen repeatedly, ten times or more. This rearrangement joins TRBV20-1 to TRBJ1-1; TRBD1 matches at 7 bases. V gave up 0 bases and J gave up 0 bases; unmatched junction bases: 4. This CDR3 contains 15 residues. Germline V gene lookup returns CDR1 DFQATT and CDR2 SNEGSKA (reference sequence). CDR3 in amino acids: CSARDQGGVNTEAFF. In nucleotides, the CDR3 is TGCAGTGCTAGAGATCAGGGGGGTGTGAACACTGAAGCTTTCTTT.

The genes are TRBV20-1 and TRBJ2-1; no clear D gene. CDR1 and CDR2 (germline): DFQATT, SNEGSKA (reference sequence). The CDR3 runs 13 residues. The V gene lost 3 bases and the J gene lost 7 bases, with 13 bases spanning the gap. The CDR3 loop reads CSARSLKVNEQFF. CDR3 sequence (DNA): TGCAGTGCTAGGAGCCTCAAAGTAAATGAGCAGTTCTTC.

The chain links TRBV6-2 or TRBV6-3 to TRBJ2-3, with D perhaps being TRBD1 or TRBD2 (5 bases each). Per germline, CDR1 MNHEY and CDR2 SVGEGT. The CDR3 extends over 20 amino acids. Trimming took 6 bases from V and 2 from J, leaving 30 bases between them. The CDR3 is CASRLRGPYGTAYATDTQYF. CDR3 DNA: TGTGCCAGCAGACTACGCGGGCCCTACGGGACCGCCTATGCCACAGATACGCAGTATTTT.

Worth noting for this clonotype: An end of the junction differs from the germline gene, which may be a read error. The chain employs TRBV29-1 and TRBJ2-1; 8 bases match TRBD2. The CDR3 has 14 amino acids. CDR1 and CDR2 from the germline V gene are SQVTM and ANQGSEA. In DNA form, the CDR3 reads TGCAGCGTTGAAGATACGAGCGGGAGAGCTGAGCAGTCCTTC. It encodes CSVEDTSGRAEQSF.

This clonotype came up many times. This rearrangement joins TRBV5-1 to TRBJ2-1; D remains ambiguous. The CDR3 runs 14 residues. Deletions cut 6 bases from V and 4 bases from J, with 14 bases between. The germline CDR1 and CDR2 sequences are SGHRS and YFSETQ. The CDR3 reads CASTPGDNYNEQFF. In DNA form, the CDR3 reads TGCGCCAGCACCCCGGGCGATAATTACAATGAGCAGTTCTTC. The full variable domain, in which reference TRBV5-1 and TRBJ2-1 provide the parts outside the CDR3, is KAGVTQTPRYLIKTRGQQVTLSCSPISGHRSVSWYQQTPGQGLQFLFEYFSETQRNKGNFPGRFSGRQFSNSRSEMNVSTLELGDSALYLCASTPGDNYNEQFFGPGTRLTVL.

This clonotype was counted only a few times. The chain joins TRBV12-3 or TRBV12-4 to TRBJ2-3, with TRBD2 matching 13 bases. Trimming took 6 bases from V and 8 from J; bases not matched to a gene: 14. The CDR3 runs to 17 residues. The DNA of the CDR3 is TGTGCCAGCAGCACCTCAGCGGGACTAGCGGGAAAAAGTACGCAGTATTTT. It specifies CASSTSAGLAGKSTQYF.

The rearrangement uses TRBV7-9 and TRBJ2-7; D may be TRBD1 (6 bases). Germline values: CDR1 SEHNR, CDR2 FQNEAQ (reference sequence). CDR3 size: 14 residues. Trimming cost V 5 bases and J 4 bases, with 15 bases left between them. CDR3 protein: CASSRPGTPYEQYF. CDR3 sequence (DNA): TGTGCCAGCAGCAGGCCCGGGACACCTTACGAGCAGTACTTC.

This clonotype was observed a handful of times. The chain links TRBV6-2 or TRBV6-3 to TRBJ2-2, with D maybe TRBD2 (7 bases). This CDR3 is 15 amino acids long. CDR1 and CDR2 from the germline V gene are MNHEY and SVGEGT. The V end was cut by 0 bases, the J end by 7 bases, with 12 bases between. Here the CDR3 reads CASSYSGQRGGELFF. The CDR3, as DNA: TGTGCCAGCAGTTACTCTGGACAGCGGGGCGGGGAGCTGTTTTTT.

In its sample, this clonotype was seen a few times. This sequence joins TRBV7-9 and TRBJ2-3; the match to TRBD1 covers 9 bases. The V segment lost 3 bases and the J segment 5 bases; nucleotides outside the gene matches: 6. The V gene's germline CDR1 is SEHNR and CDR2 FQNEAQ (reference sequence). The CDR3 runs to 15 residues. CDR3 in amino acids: CASSFRDRAIDTQYF. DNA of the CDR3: TGTGCCAGCAGCTTCCGGGACAGGGCGATAGATACGCAGTATTTT.

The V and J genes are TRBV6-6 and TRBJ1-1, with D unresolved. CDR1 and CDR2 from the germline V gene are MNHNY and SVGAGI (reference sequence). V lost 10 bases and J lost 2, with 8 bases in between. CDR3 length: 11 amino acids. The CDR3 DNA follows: TGTGCCACTCGGGGTAACACTGAAGCTTTCTTT. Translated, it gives CATRGNTEAFF.

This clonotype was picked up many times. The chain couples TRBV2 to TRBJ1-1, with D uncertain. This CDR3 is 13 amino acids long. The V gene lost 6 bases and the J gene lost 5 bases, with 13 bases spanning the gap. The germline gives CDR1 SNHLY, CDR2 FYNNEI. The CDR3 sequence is CASRAGGYTEAFF. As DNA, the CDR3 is TGTGCCAGCAGGGCCGGAGGGTATACTGAAGCTTTCTTT.

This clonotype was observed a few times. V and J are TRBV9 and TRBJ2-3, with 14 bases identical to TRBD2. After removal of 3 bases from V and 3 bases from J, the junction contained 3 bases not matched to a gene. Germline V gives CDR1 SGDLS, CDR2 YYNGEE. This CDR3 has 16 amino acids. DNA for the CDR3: TGTGCCAGCAGCGAGACTAGCGGGAGGGTTACAGATACGCAGTATTTT. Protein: CASSETSGRVTDTQYF.

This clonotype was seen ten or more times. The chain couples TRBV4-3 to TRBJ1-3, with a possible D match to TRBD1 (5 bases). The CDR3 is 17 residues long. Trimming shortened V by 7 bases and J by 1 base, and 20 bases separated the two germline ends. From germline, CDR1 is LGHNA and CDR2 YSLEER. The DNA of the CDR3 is TGCGCCAGCAACTCCGGACAACCGATTCCTTCTGGAAACACCATATATTTT. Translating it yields CASNSGQPIPSGNTIYF.

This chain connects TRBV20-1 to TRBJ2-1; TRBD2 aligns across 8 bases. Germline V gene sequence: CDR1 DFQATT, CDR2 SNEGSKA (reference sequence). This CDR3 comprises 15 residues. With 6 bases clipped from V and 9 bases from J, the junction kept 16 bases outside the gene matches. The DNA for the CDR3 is TGCAGTGCCGACGGCCGGGGGGGGCGCCCCAGTGAGCAGTTCTTC. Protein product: CSADGRGGRPSEQFF.

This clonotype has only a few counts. The CDR3 region has the DNA TGTGCCAGCAGCTTAGCGTCGGGAAGTGAGGAGCAGTACTTC. It encodes CASSLASGSEEQYF. The V gene is TRBV7-6, the J gene TRBJ2-7; D possibly corresponds to TRBD2 (5 bases). Between the trimmed V and J ends, which lost 0 bases and 7 bases, there was a span of 13 bases. This CDR3 contains 14 residues. Germline CDR1 reads SGHVS; CDR2 reads FNYEAQ.

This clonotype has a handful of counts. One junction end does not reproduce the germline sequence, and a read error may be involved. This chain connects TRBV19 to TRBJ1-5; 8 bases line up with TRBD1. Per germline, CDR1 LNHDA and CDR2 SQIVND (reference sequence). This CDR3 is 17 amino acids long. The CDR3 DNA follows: TGTGCCAGTAGCATAGGACAGGGACTTTATAGCAATCAGCCCCAGCATTTT. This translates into CASSIGQGLYSNQPQHF.

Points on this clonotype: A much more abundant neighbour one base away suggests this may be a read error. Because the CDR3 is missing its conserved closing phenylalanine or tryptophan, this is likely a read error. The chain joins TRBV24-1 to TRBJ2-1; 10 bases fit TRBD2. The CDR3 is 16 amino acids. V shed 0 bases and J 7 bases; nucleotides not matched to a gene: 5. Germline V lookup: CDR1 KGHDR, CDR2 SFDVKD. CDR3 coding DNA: TGTGCCACCAGTGATTTGGGCAGCGGGAGGGTAAATGAGCAGTTCTCC. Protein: CATSDLGSGRVNEQFS.

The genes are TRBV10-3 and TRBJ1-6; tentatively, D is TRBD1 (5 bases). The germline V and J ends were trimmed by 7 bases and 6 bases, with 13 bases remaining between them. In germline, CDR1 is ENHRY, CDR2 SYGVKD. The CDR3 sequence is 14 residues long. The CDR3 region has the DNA TGTGCCATCAAGGCCGGGACCGTTAATTCACCCCTCCACTTT. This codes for CAIKAGTVNSPLHF.

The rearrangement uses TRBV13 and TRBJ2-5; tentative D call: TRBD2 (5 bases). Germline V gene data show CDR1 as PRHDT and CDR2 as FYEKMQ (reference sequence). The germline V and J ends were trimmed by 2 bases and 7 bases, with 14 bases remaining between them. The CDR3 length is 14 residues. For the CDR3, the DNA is TGTGCCAGCAGCTTAATGCGAGCGGCCGCGACCCAGTACTTC. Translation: CASSLMRAAATQYF.

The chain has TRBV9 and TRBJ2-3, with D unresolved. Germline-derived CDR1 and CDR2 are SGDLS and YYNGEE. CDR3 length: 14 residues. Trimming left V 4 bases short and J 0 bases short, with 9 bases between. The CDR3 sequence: CASSPPFSTDTQYF. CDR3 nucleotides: TGTGCCAGCAGCCCCCCGTTTAGCACAGATACGCAGTATTTT.

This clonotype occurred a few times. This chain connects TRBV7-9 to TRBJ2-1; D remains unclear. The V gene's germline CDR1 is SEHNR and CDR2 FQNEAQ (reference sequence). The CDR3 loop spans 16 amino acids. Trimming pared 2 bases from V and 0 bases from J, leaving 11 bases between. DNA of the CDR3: TGTGCCAGCAGCTTACGGGCGGTCAGCTCCTACAATGAGCAGTTCTTC. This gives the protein CASSLRAVSSYNEQFF.

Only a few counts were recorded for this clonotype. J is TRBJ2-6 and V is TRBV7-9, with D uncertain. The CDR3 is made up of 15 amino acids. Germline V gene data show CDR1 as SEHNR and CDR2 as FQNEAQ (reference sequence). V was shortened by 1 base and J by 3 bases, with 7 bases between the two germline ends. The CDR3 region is CASSLVTLGANVLTF. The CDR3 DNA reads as TGTGCCAGCAGCTTAGTGACACTTGGGGCCAACGTCCTGACTTTC.

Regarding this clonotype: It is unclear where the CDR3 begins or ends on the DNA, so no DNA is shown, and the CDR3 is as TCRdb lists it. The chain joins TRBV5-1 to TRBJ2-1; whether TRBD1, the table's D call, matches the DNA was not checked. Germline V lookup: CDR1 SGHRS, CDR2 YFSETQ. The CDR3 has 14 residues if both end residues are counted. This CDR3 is CASSLVARGNEQIF.

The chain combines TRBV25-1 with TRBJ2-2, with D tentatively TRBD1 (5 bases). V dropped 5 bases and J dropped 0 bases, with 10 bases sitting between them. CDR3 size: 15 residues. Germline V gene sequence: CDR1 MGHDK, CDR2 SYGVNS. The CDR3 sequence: CASSRWTPNTGELFF. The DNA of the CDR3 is TGTGCCAGCAGTCGGTGGACACCGAACACCGGGGAGCTGTTTTTT.

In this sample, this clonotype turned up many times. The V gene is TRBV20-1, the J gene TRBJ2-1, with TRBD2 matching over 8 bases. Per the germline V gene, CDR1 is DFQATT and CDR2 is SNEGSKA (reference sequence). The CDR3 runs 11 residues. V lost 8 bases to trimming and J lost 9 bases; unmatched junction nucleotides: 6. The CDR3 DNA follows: TGCAGTACCCGACTAGCGACTGAGCAGTTCTTC. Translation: CSTRLATEQFF.

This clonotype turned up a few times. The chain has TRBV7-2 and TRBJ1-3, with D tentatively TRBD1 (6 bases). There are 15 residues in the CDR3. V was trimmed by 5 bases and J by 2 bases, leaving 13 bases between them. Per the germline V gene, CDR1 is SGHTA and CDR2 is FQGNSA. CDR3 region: CASSVLGGAGNTIYF. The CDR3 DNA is TGTGCCAGCAGCGTGCTTGGGGGCGCTGGAAACACCATATATTTT.

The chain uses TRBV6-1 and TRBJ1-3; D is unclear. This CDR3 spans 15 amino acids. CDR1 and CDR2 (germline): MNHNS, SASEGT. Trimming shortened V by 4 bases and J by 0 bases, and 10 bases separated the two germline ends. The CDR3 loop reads CASSVERDSGNTIYF. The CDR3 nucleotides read TGTGCCAGCAGTGTGGAACGGGACTCTGGAAACACCATATATTTT.

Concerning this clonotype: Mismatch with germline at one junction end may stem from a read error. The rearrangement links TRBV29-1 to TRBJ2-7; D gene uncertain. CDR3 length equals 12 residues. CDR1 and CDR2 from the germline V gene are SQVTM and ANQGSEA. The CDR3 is CSVFGMSYAQYF. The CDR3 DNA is TGCAGCGTTTTCGGTATGTCCTACGCGCAGTACTTC.

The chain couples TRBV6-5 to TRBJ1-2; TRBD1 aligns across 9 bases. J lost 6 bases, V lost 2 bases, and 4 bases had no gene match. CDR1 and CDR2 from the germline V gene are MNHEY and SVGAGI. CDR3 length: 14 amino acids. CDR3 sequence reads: CASSYGGQGNGYTF. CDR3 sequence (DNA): TGTGCCAGCAGTTACGGGGGACAGGGTAATGGCTACACCTTC.

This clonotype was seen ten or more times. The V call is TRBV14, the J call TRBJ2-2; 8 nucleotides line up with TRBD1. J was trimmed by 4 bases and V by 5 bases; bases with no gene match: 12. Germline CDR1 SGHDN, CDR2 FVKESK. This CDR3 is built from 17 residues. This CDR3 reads CASSSSFRGRLTGELFF. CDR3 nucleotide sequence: TGTGCCAGCAGCTCATCCTTCAGGGGGCGACTCACCGGGGAGCTGTTTTTT.

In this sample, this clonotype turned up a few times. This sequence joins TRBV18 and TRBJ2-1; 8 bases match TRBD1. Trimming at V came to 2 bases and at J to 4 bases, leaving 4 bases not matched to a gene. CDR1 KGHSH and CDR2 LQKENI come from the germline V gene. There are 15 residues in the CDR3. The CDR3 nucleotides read TGTGCCAGCTCACCAGGCAGGGGGCTATACAATGAGCAGTTCTTC. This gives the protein CASSPGRGLYNEQFF.

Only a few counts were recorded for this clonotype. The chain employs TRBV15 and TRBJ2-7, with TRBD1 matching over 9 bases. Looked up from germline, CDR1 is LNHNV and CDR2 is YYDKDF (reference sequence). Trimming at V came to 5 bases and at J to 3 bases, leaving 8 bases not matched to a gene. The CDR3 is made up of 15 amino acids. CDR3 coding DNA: TGTGCCACCAGCGTAGGACAGGGGATCATCTACGAGCAGTACTTC. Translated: CATSVGQGIIYEQYF.